A single sample gave rise to the 25 T cell receptor beta chains below, sequenced in a study of cytomegalovirus exposure and HLA in healthy donors. Assay used: immunoSEQ multiplex PCR; TCRdb lists only in-frame clones, some missing. In the table there are tens of thousands of clones, 95% of which are singletons. The sequenced sample consisted of PBMCs. The receptor source for this set is a woman younger than 35 in good health and CMV-seronegative.

The chain joins TRBV28 to TRBJ1-1, with D uncertain. CDR3 length equals 12 residues. The V gene's germline CDR1 is MDHEN and CDR2 SYDVKM. Between the trimmed V and J ends, which lost 3 bases and 3 bases, there was a span of 5 bases. The CDR3 DNA reads TGTGCCAGCAGTTTCAGCGACACTGAAGCTTTCTTT. The encoded protein is CASSFSDTEAFF.

CDR3: CASSKNRRMNTEAFF. The DNA for the CDR3 is TGTGCCAGCAGCAAAAACCGCAGAATGAACACTGAAGCTTTCTTT. This chain connects TRBV21-1 to TRBJ1-1; the table's D call TRBD1 went unverified against the DNA. TRBV21-1 corresponds to a pseudogene. The CDR3 spans 15 residues.

V gene TRBV7-9 combines with J gene TRBJ1-2, with 12 bases matching TRBD1. The CDR3 totals 18 residues. V was clipped by 5 bases and J by 1 base; unmatched bases: 11. Germline V gene data show CDR1 as SEHNR and CDR2 as FQNEAQ (reference sequence). As DNA, the CDR3 is TGTGCCAGCAGCACCTTCCGGGACAGGGGGCGGCGTAACTATGGCTACACCTTC. It translates to CASSTFRDRGRRNYGYTF.

This clone was detected once. The chain couples TRBV2 to TRBJ2-7; TRBD2 matches 9 bases. V lost 4 bases and J lost 4; bases outside the gene matches: 2. From germline, CDR1 is SNHLY and CDR2 FYNNEI. CDR3 length: 13 residues. CDR3 residues: CASSGLAGYEQYF. For the CDR3, the DNA is TGTGCCAGCAGTGGGCTAGCGGGATACGAGCAGTACTTC.

This chain's CDR3 is CASSRLRLGGTDTQYF. CDR3 DNA: TGTGCCAGCAGCCGCCTACGCTTAGGGGGCACAGATACGCAGTATTTT. The chain joins TRBV5-6 to TRBJ2-3; perhaps TRBD1 as D (5 bases). Germline V lookup: CDR1 SGHDT, CDR2 YYEEEE. V lost 4 bases, J lost 1 base, and 16 bases lay in between. The CDR3 covers 16 residues.

V gene TRBV7-2 combines with J gene TRBJ2-3; no clear D. The V and J ends lost 8 bases and 4 bases respectively, with 22 bases between them. The CDR3 length is 16 residues. CDR1 is SGHTA and CDR2 is FQGNSA in the germline V gene. The CDR3 spells CASGGPADVVADTQYF. CDR3 coding DNA: TGTGCCAGCGGCGGCCCCGCCGACGTCGTCGCAGATACGCAGTATTTT. Using reference TRBV7-2 and TRBJ2-3 for the parts outside the CDR3, the full variable domain is GAGVSQSPSNKVTEKGKDVELRCDPISGHTALYWYRQSLGQGLEFLIYFQGNSAPDKSGLPSDRFSAERTGGSVSTLTIQRTQQEDSAVYLCASGGPADVVADTQYFGPGTRLTVL.

The rearrangement links TRBV6-6 to TRBJ2-7; TRBD1 matches 8 bases. From germline, CDR1 is MNHNY and CDR2 SVGAGI (reference sequence). The V segment lost 6 bases and the J segment 2 bases; nucleotides outside the gene matches: 12. This CDR3 is 16 amino acids long. The CDR3 loop is CASSPTGGFLPYEQYF. CDR3 in DNA: TGTGCCAGCAGCCCAACAGGGGGATTTCTTCCCTACGAGCAGTACTTC.

This clone was seen just once. V and J are TRBV28 and TRBJ2-6, with 8 bases identical to TRBD2. The CDR3 extends over 18 amino acids. Trimming took 7 bases from V and 2 from J; bases not matched to a gene: 13. Per the germline V gene, CDR1 is MDHEN and CDR2 is SYDVKM. The chain's CDR3 is CASTLRGGRGAGANVLTF. The CDR3, as DNA: TGTGCCAGCACCCTCCGAGGGGGGCGGGGGGCTGGGGCCAACGTCCTGACTTTC.

V is TRBV18 and J is TRBJ1-5; D not resolved. Looked up from germline, CDR1 is KGHSH and CDR2 is LQKENI. V lost 4 bases, J lost 7 bases, and 14 bases lay in between. This CDR3 region has 14 residues. CDR3 residues: CASSRAESGQPQHF. The CDR3 DNA is TGTGCCAGCTCACGGGCGGAGTCGGGACAGCCCCAGCATTTT. Variable domain in full (rest from reference TRBV18 and TRBJ1-5): NAGVMQNPRHLVRRRGQEARLRCSPMKGHSHVYWYRQLPEEGLKFMVYLQKENIIDESGMPKERFSAEFPKEGPSILRIQQVVRGDSAAYFCASSRAESGQPQHFGDGTRLSIL.

The chain recombines TRBV6-1 with TRBJ1-1; 8 bases fit TRBD1. The J segment lost 1 base and the V segment lost 2 bases, leaving 6 bases of the junction unmatched. Germline CDR1 MNHNS, CDR2 SASEGT. The CDR3 is 16 amino acids. CDR3 bases: TGTGCCAGCAGTGAACAGGGGGCGCGGGGGAACACTGAAGCTTTCTTT. It translates to CASSEQGARGNTEAFF.

This clone has a single count. The V gene is TRBV18, the J gene TRBJ2-3; D gene uncertain. V lost 2 bases and J 2 bases, leaving 2 bases between the germline ends. CDR3 length: 12 amino acids. CDR1 KGHSH and CDR2 LQKENI come from the germline V gene. The CDR3 here is CASSPYTDTQYF. The CDR3 DNA reads as TGTGCCAGCTCACCATACACAGATACGCAGTATTTT.

The chain has TRBV6-6 and TRBJ1-3; TRBD1 matches 10 bases. The CDR3 is 14 residues long. Trimming took 6 bases from V and 4 from J; bases not matched to a gene: 3. Germline CDR1 reads MNHNY; CDR2 reads SVGAGI (reference sequence). In DNA, the CDR3 is TGTGCCAGCAGCGGACAGGGGGAAGGAAACACCATATATTTT. Protein product: CASSGQGEGNTIYF.

The chain recombines TRBV28 with TRBJ2-5; no firm D call. This CDR3 is 13 amino acids long. Trimming left V 6 bases short and J 7 bases short, with 15 bases between. Per germline, CDR1 MDHEN and CDR2 SYDVKM. Here the CDR3 DNA reads TGTGCCAGCAGCTTAGGAGCCCCGGCGACCCAGTACTTC. As protein: CASSLGAPATQYF.

The rearrangement uses TRBV6-1 and TRBJ1-4; D gene ambiguous. The V end was cut by 2 bases, the J end by 0 bases, with 4 bases between. Germline lookup yields CDR1 MNHNS and CDR2 SASEGT. CDR3 length: 14 residues. CDR3: CASSETPTNEKLFF. The CDR3 nucleotides are TGTGCCAGCAGTGAAACACCAACTAATGAAAAACTGTTTTTT.

The chain links TRBV28 to TRBJ1-1; TRBD1 might be the D (6 bases). Between the trimmed V and J ends, which lost 4 bases and 7 bases, there was a span of 7 bases. CDR1 and CDR2 from the germline V gene are MDHEN and SYDVKM. The length of the CDR3 is 11 residues. DNA for the CDR3: TGTGCCAGCAGTTACAGGGTTGAAGCTTTCTTT. Encoded protein: CASSYRVEAFF. The variable domain in full, completed from reference TRBV28 and TRBJ1-1, reads DVKVTQSSRYLVKRTGEKVFLECVQDMDHENMFWYRQDPGLGLRLIYFSYDVKMKEKGDIPEGYSVSREKKERFSLILESASTNQTSMYLCASSYRVEAFFGQGTRLTVV.

This chain uses TRBV5-4 with TRBJ2-2, with TRBD2 identical over 11 bases. The CDR3 is 15 amino acids. CDR1 and CDR2 from the germline V gene are SGHNT and YYREEE (reference sequence). V lost 4 bases to trimming and J lost 5 bases; unmatched junction nucleotides: 4. CDR3 in amino acids: CASSTRLAGTGELFF. DNA of the CDR3: TGTGCCAGCAGCACACGACTAGCGGGGACCGGGGAGCTGTTTTTT.

V usage is TRBV6-5 and J usage is TRBJ1-2; 11 bases match TRBD1. The ends lost 5 bases at V and 8 bases at J; junction bases unmatched: 10. This CDR3 comprises 15 residues. Germline values: CDR1 MNHEY, CDR2 SVGAGI. The CDR3 spells CASSNGQGANGGYTF. CDR3 DNA: TGTGCCAGCAGTAACGGACAGGGGGCGAATGGGGGCTACACCTTC.

The CDR3 loop reads CASSYGRATDTQYF. The CDR3 nucleotides are TGTGCCAGCAGTTACGGGAGGGCCACAGATACGCAGTATTTT. The rearrangement links TRBV6-5 to TRBJ2-3, with TRBD2 matching over 7 bases. V trimming: 2 bases; J trimming: 2 bases; junction bases outside the gene matches: 1. Germline CDR1 and CDR2: MNHEY and SVGAGI. This CDR3 spans 14 amino acids.

The chain combines TRBV4-3 with TRBJ1-2; 8 bases align to TRBD1. J lost 3 bases, V lost 0 bases, and 12 bases had no gene match. CDR3 length: 18 residues. Germline CDR1 is LGHNA and CDR2 is YSLEER. The CDR3 nucleotides are TGCGCCAGCAGCCAAGATACTACCGGTCTGGACAGGGACTATGGCTACACCTTC. Encoded protein: CASSQDTTGLDRDYGYTF.

The chain employs TRBV5-1 and TRBJ2-3, with 9 bases lining up with TRBD1. V shed 6 bases, J shed 5 bases, and the junction held 1 base outside the gene matches. The germline V gene has CDR1 SGHRS and CDR2 YFSETQ. The CDR3 covers 12 residues. CDR3: CASTTGGDTQYF. DNA of the CDR3: TGCGCCAGCACGACAGGGGGAGATACGCAGTATTTT.

The chain recombines TRBV6-1 with TRBJ2-1, with a weak D call TRBD1 (6 bases). This CDR3 has 15 residues. Per germline, CDR1 MNHNS and CDR2 SASEGT. V was pared by 4 bases and J by 4 bases, with 14 bases between. CDR3 amino acids: CASSAIWTAYNEQFF. For the CDR3, the DNA is TGTGCCAGCAGTGCTATTTGGACAGCGTACAATGAGCAGTTCTTC.

Comments on this clone: Additional DNA sequences in this sample encode the identical CDR3. The chain recombines TRBV7-2 with TRBJ1-1; D ambiguous. This CDR3 spans 12 amino acids. The ends were cut back, 1 base at V and 7 bases at J, with 7 bases in the middle. The germline gives CDR1 SGHTA, CDR2 FQGNSA. The CDR3 DNA reads as TGTGCCAGCAGCTTAGGGGCCGGTGAAGCTTTCTTT. Translated, it gives CASSLGAGEAFF.

The rearrangement joins TRBV7-2 to TRBJ2-2; possible D gene TRBD1, 6 bases. The V gene lost 0 bases and the J gene lost 6 bases, with 11 bases spanning the gap. The CDR3 has 15 residues. Germline V lookup: CDR1 SGHTA, CDR2 FQGNSA. CDR3 loop: CASSLAPGVPGELFF. CDR3 nucleotide sequence: TGTGCCAGCAGCTTAGCCCCAGGGGTCCCCGGGGAGCTGTTTTTT.

The V and J genes are TRBV5-1 and TRBJ2-2, with 12 nucleotides matching TRBD2. The germline V gene encodes CDR1 SGHRS and CDR2 YFSETQ. Losses at the gene ends were 5 bases for V and 2 bases for J; bases not matched to a gene: 10. The CDR3 is 18 amino acids. This chain's CDR3 is CASSWSLAGGTNTGELFF. CDR3 DNA sequence: TGCGCCAGCAGTTGGTCCCTAGCGGGGGGGACCAACACCGGGGAGCTGTTTTTT.

In its sample, this clone was seen a few times. The CDR3 sequence: CSVRGGTATYEQYF. The CDR3 DNA reads as TGCAGCGTTAGGGGCGGGACAGCTACCTACGAGCAGTACTTC. V usage is TRBV29-1 and J usage is TRBJ2-7; weak D call: TRBD1 (7 bases). This CDR3 region has 14 residues. The V end lost 5 bases, the J end lost 2 bases, and 16 bases lay between the germline ends. Germline-derived CDR1 and CDR2 are SQVTM and ANQGSEA.